Each of the 6 T cell receptor beta chains below was sequenced from the same sample in a study of cytomegalovirus exposure and HLA in healthy donors. This PCR relied on a set of 60 Vbeta primers and 13 Jbeta primers. TCRdb keeps only in-frame clones here, not all; method: immunoSEQ multiplex PCR. Of approximately 77,000 clones in the sample, around three quarters were seen once. The sequencing input was PBMCs. These receptors all come from a man aged 40-55 years in good health and CMV-seronegative.

This chain connects TRBV5-1 to TRBJ1-2, with 7 positions matching TRBD1. The CDR3 spans 13 residues. Germline CDR1 is SGHRS and CDR2 is YFSETQ. V shed 4 bases and J 4 bases; nucleotides not matched to a gene: 4. CDR3 DNA sequence: TGCGCCAGCAGCAACAGGGGTGGCTATGGCTACACCTTC. Protein product: CASSNRGGYGYTF. Looking up the rest from reference TRBV5-1 and TRBJ1-2 gives the full variable domain: KAGVTQTPRYLIKTRGQQVTLSCSPISGHRSVSWYQQTPGQGLQFLFEYFSETQRNKGNFPGRFSGRQFSNSRSEMNVSTLELGDSALYLCASSNRGGYGYTFGSGTRLTVV.

This clone is medium-sized by share. This chain connects TRBV6-1 to TRBJ1-1, with D possibly being TRBD1 (6 bases). The CDR3 loop spans 15 amino acids. CDR1 and CDR2 from the germline V gene are MNHNS and SASEGT. Trimming removed 1 base from V and 4 bases from J, with 13 bases in between. CDR3 sequence: CASSEEGGASTEAFF. CDR3 nucleotides: TGTGCCAGCAGTGAAGAAGGGGGGGCCAGCACTGAAGCTTTCTTT.

This chain links TRBV14 with TRBJ2-7, with D hard to call. Trimming cost V 1 base and J 3 bases, with 7 bases left between them. Per germline, CDR1 SGHDN and CDR2 FVKESK. This CDR3 contains 13 residues. The CDR3 protein is CASSQGPGYEQYF. CDR3 DNA sequence: TGTGCCAGCAGCCAAGGTCCGGGCTACGAGCAGTACTTC.

V gene TRBV27 combines with J gene TRBJ2-5; 7 bases are a match to TRBD2. The CDR3 is 15 amino acids. Germline trimming cut 7 bases from V and 5 bases from J; bases unmatched to any gene: 13. The germline V gene encodes CDR1 MNHEY and CDR2 SMNVEV (reference sequence). The CDR3 DNA reads as TGTGCCAGCAAGGTCAGCGGGGTGATTGGTGAGACCCAGTACTTC. It specifies CASKVSGVIGETQYF.

Concerning this clone itself: One end of the junction is discordant with germline, which a read error may explain. V gene TRBV7-7 combines with J gene TRBJ2-5; D is perhaps TRBD2 (6 bases). The CDR3 spans 14 residues. The germline CDR1 and CDR2 sequences are SSHAT and FNYEAQ (reference sequence). For the CDR3, the DNA is TGTGCTAGCAGCCCGACGGGACTGGGAGAGACCCAGTACTTC. Its protein product is CASSPTGLGETQYF.

This chain links TRBV5-6 with TRBJ2-2, with D unclear. The germline V gene encodes CDR1 SGHDT and CDR2 YYEEEE. This CDR3 contains 15 residues. V was cut by 4 bases and J by 5 bases, with 15 bases left in between. CDR3 nucleotide sequence: TGTGCCAGCAGCCCCCTTAGCTGGAGTACCGGGGAGCTGTTTTTT. This sequence encodes CASSPLSWSTGELFF. The full variable domain, its missing parts supplied by reference TRBV5-6 and TRBJ2-2, is DAGVTQSPTHLIKTRGQQVTLRCSPKSGHDTVSWYQQALGQGPQFIFQYYEEEERQRGNFPDRFSGHQFPNYSSELNVNALLLGDSALYLCASSPLSWSTGELFFGEGSRLTVL.